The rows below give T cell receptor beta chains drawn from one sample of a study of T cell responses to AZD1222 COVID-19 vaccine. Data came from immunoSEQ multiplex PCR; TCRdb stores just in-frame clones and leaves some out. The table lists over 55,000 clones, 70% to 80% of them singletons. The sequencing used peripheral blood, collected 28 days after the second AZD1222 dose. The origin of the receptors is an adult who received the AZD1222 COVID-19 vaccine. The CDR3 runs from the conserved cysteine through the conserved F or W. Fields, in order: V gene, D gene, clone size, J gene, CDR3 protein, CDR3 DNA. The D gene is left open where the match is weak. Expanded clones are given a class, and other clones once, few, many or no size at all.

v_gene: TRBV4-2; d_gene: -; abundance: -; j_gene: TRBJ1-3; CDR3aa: CASSPGRTSGNTIYF; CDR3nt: TGTGCCAGCAGCCCAGGAAGAACTTCTGGAAACACCATATATTTT
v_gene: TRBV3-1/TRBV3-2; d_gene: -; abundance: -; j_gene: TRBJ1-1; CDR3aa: CASSQVGTTEAFF; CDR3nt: TGTGCCAGCAGCCAAGTGGGGACCACTGAAGCTTTCTTT
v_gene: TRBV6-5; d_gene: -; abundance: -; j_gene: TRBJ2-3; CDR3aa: CASNTPGRSTDTQYF; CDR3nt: TGTGCCAGCAATACCCCAGGGCGGAGCACAGATACGCAGTATTTT
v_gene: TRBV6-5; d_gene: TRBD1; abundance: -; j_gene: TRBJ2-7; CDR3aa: CASRGGQGTHEQYF; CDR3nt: TGTGCCAGCAGGGGAGGACAGGGTACCCACGAGCAGTACTTC
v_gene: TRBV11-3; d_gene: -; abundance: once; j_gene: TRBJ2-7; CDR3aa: CASSGLPGQVDF; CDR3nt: TGTGCCAGCAGCGGGTTACCGGGCCAGGTTGACTTC
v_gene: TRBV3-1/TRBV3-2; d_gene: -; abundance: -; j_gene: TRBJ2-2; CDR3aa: CASSQVGRGTGELFF; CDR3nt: TGTGCCAGCAGCCAAGTGGGTAGGGGCACCGGGGAGCTGTTTTTT
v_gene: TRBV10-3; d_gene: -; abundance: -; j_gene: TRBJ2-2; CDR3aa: CAIGGHSNTGELFF; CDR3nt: TGTGCCATCGGAGGACACTCGAACACCGGGGAGCTGTTTTTT
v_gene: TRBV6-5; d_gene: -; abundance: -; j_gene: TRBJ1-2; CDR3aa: CASRTGLGENYGYTF; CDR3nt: TGTGCCAGCAGAACAGGGCTAGGCGAGAACTATGGCTACACCTTC
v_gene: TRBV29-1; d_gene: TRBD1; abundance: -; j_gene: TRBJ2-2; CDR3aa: CSVERGPGELFF; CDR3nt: TGCAGCGTTGAAAGGGGGCCCGGGGAGCTGTTTTTT
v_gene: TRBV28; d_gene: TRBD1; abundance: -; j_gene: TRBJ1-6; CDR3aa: CASSQIQGVRSPLHF; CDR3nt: TGTGCCAGCAGTCAAATCCAGGGGGTGCGTTCACCCCTCCACTTT
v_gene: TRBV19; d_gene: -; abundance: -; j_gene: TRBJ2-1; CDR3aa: CASSKQDLDNEQFF; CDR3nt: TGTGCCAGTAGTAAACAGGACCTAGACAATGAGCAGTTCTTC
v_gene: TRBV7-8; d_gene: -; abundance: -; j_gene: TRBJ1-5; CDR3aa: CASSRDSSNQPQHF; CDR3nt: TGTGCCAGCAGCCGAGACTCTAGCAATCAGCCCCAGCATTTT
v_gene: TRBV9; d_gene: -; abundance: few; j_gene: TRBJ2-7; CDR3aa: CASSKDSTYYEQYF; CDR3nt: TGTGCCAGCAGCAAGGACTCGACTTACTACGAGCAGTACTTC
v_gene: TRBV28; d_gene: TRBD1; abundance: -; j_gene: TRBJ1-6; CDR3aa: CASTGQVEVLHF; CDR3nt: TGTGCCAGCACGGGACAGGTAGAAGTCCTCCACTTT
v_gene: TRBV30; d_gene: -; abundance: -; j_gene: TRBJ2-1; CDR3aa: CAWHTFGNNEQFF; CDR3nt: TGTGCCTGGCACACCTTTGGGAACAATGAGCAGTTCTTC
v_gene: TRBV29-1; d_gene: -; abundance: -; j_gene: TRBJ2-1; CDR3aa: CSVGDEGEQFF; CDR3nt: TGCAGCGTTGGGGATGAAGGAGAGCAGTTCTTC
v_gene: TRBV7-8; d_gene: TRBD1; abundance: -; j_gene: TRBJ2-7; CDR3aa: CASSHRNPGQGTSEQYF; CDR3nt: TGTGCCAGCAGCCACCGGAACCCGGGACAGGGGACATCCGAGCAGTACTTC
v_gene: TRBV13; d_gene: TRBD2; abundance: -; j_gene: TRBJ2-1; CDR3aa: CASSLPLAGGPNEQFF; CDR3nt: TGTGCCAGCAGCTTACCCCTAGCGGGGGGGCCAAATGAGCAGTTCTTC
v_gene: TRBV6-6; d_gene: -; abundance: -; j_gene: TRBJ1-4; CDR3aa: CASSYSRQTSEKLFF; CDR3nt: TGTGCCAGCAGTTACTCCCGTCAAACATCTGAAAAACTGTTTTTT
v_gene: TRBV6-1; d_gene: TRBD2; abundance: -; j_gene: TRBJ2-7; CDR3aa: CASSDGLADGYEQYF; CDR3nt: TGTGCCAGCAGTGATGGACTAGCGGACGGCTACGAGCAGTACTTC
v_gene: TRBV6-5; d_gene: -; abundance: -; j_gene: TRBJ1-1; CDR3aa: CASFNAQGNTEAFF; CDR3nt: TGTGCCAGCTTTAACGCCCAGGGGAACACTGAAGCTTTCTTT
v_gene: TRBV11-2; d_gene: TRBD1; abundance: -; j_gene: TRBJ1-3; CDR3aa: CASSFGTGSGNTIYF; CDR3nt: TGTGCCAGCAGCTTCGGGACAGGGTCTGGAAACACCATATATTTT
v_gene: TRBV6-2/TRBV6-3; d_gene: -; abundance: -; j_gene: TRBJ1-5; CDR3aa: CASSYSSRGGGNQPQHF; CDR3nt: TGTGCCAGCAGTTACTCGAGCCGGGGCGGTGGCAATCAGCCCCAGCATTTT
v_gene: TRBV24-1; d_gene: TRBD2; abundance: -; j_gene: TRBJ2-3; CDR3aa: CATSETTSGGFRTDTQYF; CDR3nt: TGTGCCACCAGTGAGACGACTAGCGGGGGGTTCCGCACAGATACGCAGTATTTT
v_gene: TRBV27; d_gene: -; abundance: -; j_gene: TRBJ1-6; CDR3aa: CASSLWGNSPLHF; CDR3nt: TGTGCCAGCAGTTTATGGGGTAATTCACCCCTCCACTTT
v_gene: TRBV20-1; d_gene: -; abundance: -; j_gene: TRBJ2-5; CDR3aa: CSATRGGTQYF; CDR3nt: TGCAGTGCGACTAGGGGAGGGACCCAGTACTTC
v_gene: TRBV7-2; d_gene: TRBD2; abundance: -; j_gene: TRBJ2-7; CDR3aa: CASSLGGGSSYEQYF; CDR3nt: TGTGCCAGCAGCTTAGGCGGGGGGAGCTCCTACGAGCAGTACTTC
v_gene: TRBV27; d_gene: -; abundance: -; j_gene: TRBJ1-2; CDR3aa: CASSLGDTLVF; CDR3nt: TGTGCCAGCAGTTTAGGGGACACCTTAGTCTTC
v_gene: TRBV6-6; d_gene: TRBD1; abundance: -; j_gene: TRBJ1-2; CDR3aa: CASTQDRAGGYTF; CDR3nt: TGTGCCAGCACGCAAGACAGGGCGGGGGGCTACACCTTC
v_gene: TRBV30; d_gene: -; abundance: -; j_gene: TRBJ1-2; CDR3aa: CALAGRFNGYTF; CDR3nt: TGTGCCTTGGCCGGGAGGTTTAATGGCTACACCTTC
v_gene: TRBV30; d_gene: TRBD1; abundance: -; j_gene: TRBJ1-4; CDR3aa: CAWSVLGTGDEKLFF; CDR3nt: TGTGCCTGGAGTGTACTTGGGACAGGGGATGAAAAACTGTTTTTT
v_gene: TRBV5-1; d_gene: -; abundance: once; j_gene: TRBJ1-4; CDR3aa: CASSLGRRGNEKLFF; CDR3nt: TGCGCCAGCAGCTTGGGACGGAGGGGGAATGAAAAACTGTTTTTT
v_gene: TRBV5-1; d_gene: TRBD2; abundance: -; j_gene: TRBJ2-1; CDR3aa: CASSLDASGVSYNEQFF; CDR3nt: TGCGCCAGCAGCTTGGATGCTAGCGGGGTTTCCTACAATGAGCAGTTCTTC
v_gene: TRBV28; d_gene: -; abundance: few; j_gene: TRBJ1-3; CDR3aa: CASSSPLSLGNTIYF; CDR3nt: TGTGCCAGCAGCTCTCCCTTGTCGCTCGGAAACACCATATATTTT
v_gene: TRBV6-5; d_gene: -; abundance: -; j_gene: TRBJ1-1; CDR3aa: CASSIQVDTEAFF; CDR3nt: TGTGCCAGCAGTATTCAGGTTGACACTGAAGCTTTCTTT
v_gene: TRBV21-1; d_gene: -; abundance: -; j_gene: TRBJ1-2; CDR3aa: CASPCPRGNYGYTF; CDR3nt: TGTGCCAGCCCCTGCCCCAGGGGTAACTATGGCTACACCTTC
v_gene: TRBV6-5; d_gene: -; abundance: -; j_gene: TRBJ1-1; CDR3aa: CASIGDTEAFF; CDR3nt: TGTGCCAGCATTGGGGACACTGAAGCTTTCTTT
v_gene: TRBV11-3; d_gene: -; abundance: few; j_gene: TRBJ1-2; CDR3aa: CASSLEGRQGNYGYTF; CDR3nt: TGTGCCAGCAGCTTAGAGGGCCGGCAGGGGAACTATGGCTACACCTTC
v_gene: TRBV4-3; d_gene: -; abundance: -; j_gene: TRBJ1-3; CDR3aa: CASSQDQASSGNTIYF; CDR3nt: TGCGCCAGCAGCCAAGATCAGGCATCCTCTGGAAACACCATATATTTT
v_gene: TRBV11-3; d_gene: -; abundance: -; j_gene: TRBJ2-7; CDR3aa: CASSGRTYPYEQYF; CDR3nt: TGTGCCAGCAGCGGACGGACCTATCCCTACGAGCAGTACTTC
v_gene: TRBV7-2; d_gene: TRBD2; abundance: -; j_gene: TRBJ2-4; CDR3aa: CASSERAGTSGEYF; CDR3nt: TGTGCCAGCAGCGAGAGAGCCGGGACTAGCGGAGAGTACTTC
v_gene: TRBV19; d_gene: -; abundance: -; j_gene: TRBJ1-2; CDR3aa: CASSIGGGAVGRYGYTF; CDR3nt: TGTGCCAGTAGTATAGGTGGAGGGGCGGTTGGACGGTATGGCTACACCTTC
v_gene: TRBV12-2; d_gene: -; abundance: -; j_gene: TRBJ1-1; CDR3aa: CASRGRTGGTEAFF; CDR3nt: TGTGCAAGTCGCGGACGGACAGGGGGCACTGAAGCTTTCTTT
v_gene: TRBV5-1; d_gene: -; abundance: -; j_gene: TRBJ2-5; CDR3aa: CASSLRPEETQYF; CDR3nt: TGCGCCAGCAGCTTGAGACCCGAAGAGACCCAGTACTTC
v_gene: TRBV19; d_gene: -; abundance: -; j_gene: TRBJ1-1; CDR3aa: CASSSTGNTEAFF; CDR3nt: TGTGCCAGTAGTTCGACAGGGAACACTGAAGCTTTCTTT
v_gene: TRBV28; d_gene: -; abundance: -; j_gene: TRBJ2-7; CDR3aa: CASSLFPGEAYEQYF; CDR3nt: TGTGCCAGCAGTTTATTCCCAGGGGAAGCCTACGAGCAGTACTTC
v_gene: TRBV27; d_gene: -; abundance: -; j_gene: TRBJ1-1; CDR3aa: CASSFRLNTEAFF; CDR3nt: TGTGCCAGCAGTTTCCGACTGAACACTGAAGCTTTCTTT
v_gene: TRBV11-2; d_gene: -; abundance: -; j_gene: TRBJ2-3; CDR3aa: CASSPHQRDTQYF; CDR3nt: TGTGCCAGCAGCCCACACCAAAGAGATACGCAGTATTTT
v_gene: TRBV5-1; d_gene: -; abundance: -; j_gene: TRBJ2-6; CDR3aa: CASRTDSGANVLTF; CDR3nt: TGCGCCAGCAGGACAGACTCTGGGGCCAACGTCCTGACTTTC
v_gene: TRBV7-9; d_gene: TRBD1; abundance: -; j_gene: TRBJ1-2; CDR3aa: CASSFGQGLNGGYTF; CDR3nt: TGTGCCAGCAGCTTCGGACAGGGTCTGAACGGGGGCTACACCTTC
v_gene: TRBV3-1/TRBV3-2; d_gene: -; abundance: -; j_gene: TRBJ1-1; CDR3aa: CASSQVMAPQTEAFF; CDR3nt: TGTGCCAGCAGCCAAGTCATGGCCCCCCAAACTGAAGCTTTCTTT
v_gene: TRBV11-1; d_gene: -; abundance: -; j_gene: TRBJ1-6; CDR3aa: CASSHRRTDPNSPLHF; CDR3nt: TGTGCCAGCAGCCACCGCCGTACGGACCCTAATTCACCCCTCCACTTT
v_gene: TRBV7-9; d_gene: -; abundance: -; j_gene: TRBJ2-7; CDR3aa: CASSRTEVPYEQYF; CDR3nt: TGTGCCAGCAGCCGAACTGAGGTACCCTACGAGCAGTACTTC